These T cell receptor beta chains were read from a single sample in a study of CD8 T cells in ankylosing spondylitis. A single record per CDR3 protein comes from TCRdb applying MiXCR to the 5' RACE reads. This repertoire shows approximately 110,000 distinct CDR3 sequences, around 24% found once; its top ten account for 9% to 15%. The source material was synovial fluid, either unsorted or a sorted T cell fraction (not recorded which). All receptors derive from a male donor with ankylosing spondylitis. The CDR3 runs from the conserved cysteine through the conserved F or W. A D gene is named only where the DNA matches it firmly. Expanded clones are given a class, and other clones once, few, many or no size at all.

few,-,TRBV9,TRBJ2-1,TGTGCCAGCACCCCATCGGTAATCAATCCCTACAATGAGCAGTTCTTC,CASTPSVINPYNEQFF
few,TRBD2,TRBV7-2,TRBJ2-5,TGTGCCAGCAGCTCTAGCGGGGGGCCCCAAGAGACCCAGTACTTC,CASSSSGGPQETQYF
-,-,TRBV5-4,TRBJ2-5,TGTGCCAGCAGCTTGGCCGCAGTAGAAGAGTACCAAGAGACCCAGTACTTC,CASSLAAVEEYQETQYF
few,TRBD2,TRBV7-2,TRBJ2-1,TGTGCCAGCAGCGTCGCGGACTATAGCGGGAGGAAAAGTGAGCAGTTCTTC,CASSVADYSGRKSEQFF
-,TRBD1,TRBV7-2,TRBJ2-3,TGTGCCAGCAGAAGCCGGGACAGGGTTTCAGATACGCAGTATTTT,CASRSRDRVSDTQYF
many,TRBD1,TRBV20-1,TRBJ2-3,TGCAGTGCAGGGGGACAGATCACAGATACGCAGTATTTT,CSAGGQITDTQYF
few,-,TRBV19,TRBJ2-1,TGTGCCAGTAGTATTTCAGGCCTCTCCTACAATGAGCAGTTCTTC,CASSISGLSYNEQFF
-,TRBD1,TRBV6-1,TRBJ2-1,TGTGCCAGCAGTGAAGCCCGGGCAGGGGGCTTTGTTTATGAGCAGTTCTTC,CASSEARAGGFVYEQFF
few,-,TRBV20-1,TRBJ2-5,TGCAGTGCTAGCGAAGGAGGGGAGACCCAGTACTTC,CSASEGGETQYF
-,TRBD1,TRBV5-1,TRBJ1-1,TGCGCCAGCAGCCCCCAGGGGGGGGACACTGAAGCTTTCTTT,CASSPQGGDTEAFF
few,-,TRBV6-5,TRBJ2-3,TGTGCCAGCAGTTCGGGGCTACTAGATACGCAGTATTTT,CASSSGLLDTQYF
-,TRBD2,TRBV7-8,TRBJ2-5,TGTGCCACCTTTCGGGGGGTCCACCAAGAGACCCAGTACTTC,CATFRGVHQETQYF
-,-,TRBV29-1,TRBJ2-5,TGCAGCGTTGGTCGGGCTACACAAGAGACCCAGTACTTC,CSVGRATQETQYF
-,TRBD2,TRBV5-6,TRBJ2-5,TGTGCCAGCAGCTTCGGGCTAGCGGGATTGGGATTTGGAGAGACCCAGTACTTC,CASSFGLAGLGFGETQYF
many,TRBD1,TRBV12-3/TRBV12-4,TRBJ1-5,TGTGCCAGCAGCCCGGACAGGGCGAGCAATCAGCCCCAGCATTTT,CASSPDRASNQPQHF
many,-,TRBV11-2,TRBJ1-6,TGTGCCAGCAGCTTATGGACGGGAAATAATTCACCCCTCCACTTT,CASSLWTGNNSPLHF
many,-,TRBV20-1,TRBJ1-1,TGCAGTGCTTTCGGGAGTGGGGGGACCTCTGAAGCTTTCTTT,CSAFGSGGTSEAFF
few,-,TRBV10-1,TRBJ2-5,TGCGCCAGCAGCTTTGACAGGAACCAAGAGACCCAGTACTTC,CASSFDRNQETQYF
-,-,TRBV5-1,TRBJ2-1,TGCGCCAGCAGCTTGCCCGGGTGGGATGAGCAGTTCTTC,CASSLPGWDEQFF
many,TRBD2,TRBV19,TRBJ2-5,TGTGCCAGTAGTGCGGGACTAGCGGGAGGGGTCGGCGAGACCCAGTACTTC,CASSAGLAGGVGETQYF
few,-,TRBV20-1,TRBJ2-2,TGCAGTGCTAGAGATGTCGGGGAGCTGTTTTTT,CSARDVGELFF
-,TRBD1,TRBV14,TRBJ2-1,TGTGCCAGCAGCCGCAAACTCGGGACAGGCGTACTCAATGAGCAGTTCTTC,CASSRKLGTGVLNEQFF
-,TRBD2,TRBV24-1,TRBJ2-1,TGTGCCACCAGTGACTCCTCGGCGGGGGGATACAATGAGCAGTTCTTC,CATSDSSAGGYNEQFF
-,TRBD2,TRBV5-1,TRBJ2-1,TGCGCCAGCAGGATGAGCGGGAGTTCCTACAATGAGCAGTTCTTC,CASRMSGSSYNEQFF
few,-,TRBV7-2,TRBJ2-3,TGTGCCAGCAGCTTGGGGCTCATCACAGATACGCAGTATTTT,CASSLGLITDTQYF
few,-,TRBV5-1,TRBJ2-7,TGCGCCAGCAGCGGCGGAGAATCCTACGAGCAGTACTTC,CASSGGESYEQYF
few,-,TRBV20-1,TRBJ2-5,TGCAGTGCTAGTTTCCTACATGGGACCCAGTACTTC,CSASFLHGTQYF
many,-,TRBV14,TRBJ1-1,TGTGCCAGCAGCCAAGACCGGTACGGTGAAGCTTTCTTT,CASSQDRYGEAFF
-,-,TRBV5-1,TRBJ1-1,TGCGCCAGCAGAACAGTATCAGAAACAGGGATTCCGATGAACACTGAAGCTTTCTTT,CASRTVSETGIPMNTEAFF
-,TRBD1,TRBV5-1,TRBJ1-1,TGCGCCAGCAGCTTGAGGACAGGGGGCATGAACACTGAAGCTTTCTTT,CASSLRTGGMNTEAFF
-,-,TRBV5-1,TRBJ1-2,TGCGCCAGCGCGACGGAGGCAGGCACCTATGGCTACACCTTC,CASATEAGTYGYTF
few,-,TRBV7-9,TRBJ1-3,TGTGCCAGCAGCATTAGGACGCTCGGAAACACCATATATTTT,CASSIRTLGNTIYF
few,-,TRBV20-1,TRBJ2-1,TGCAGTGCTCCCCGGACGGTTGGGGGTGAGCAGTTCTTC,CSAPRTVGGEQFF
-,-,TRBV9,TRBJ1-6,TGTGCCAGCAGCGTAGGAGGTGGGGGCCGCGATAATTCACCCCTCCACTTT,CASSVGGGGRDNSPLHF